These 19 T cell receptor beta chains came from one sample sequenced in a study of blood T cell repertoires in COVID-19. The repertoire was sequenced with immunoSEQ multiplex PCR; TCRdb's copy has only in-frame clones and lacks some. The top ten hold 1.1% of the sample, which has some 380,000 clones, more than 75% seen once. Input material: peripheral blood. The receptors were gathered from a human donor with acute or convalescent COVID-19. The donor label of this sample is uncertain.

This rearrangement joins TRBV2 to TRBJ2-7; 8 bases match TRBD1. Trimming cost V 8 bases and J 3 bases; bases outside gene matches: 3. Germline V gene data show CDR1 as SNHLY and CDR2 as FYNNEI. This CDR3 is 12 amino acids long. The CDR3 protein is CASRGQDYEQYF. CDR3 nucleotide sequence: TGTGCCAGCCGGGGACAGGACTACGAGCAGTACTTC.

J is TRBJ2-3 and V is TRBV29-1, with 7 bases lining up with TRBD2. The CDR3 is made up of 17 amino acids. Germline V gene lookup returns CDR1 SQVTM and CDR2 ANQGSEA. V was clipped by 4 bases and J by 1 base; unmatched bases: 14. CDR3 amino acids: CSVGGREGRYGTDTQYF. As DNA, the CDR3 is TGCAGCGTTGGGGGGAGGGAGGGGAGATATGGCACAGATACGCAGTATTTT.

The chain recombines TRBV2 with TRBJ1-5, with 7 bases identical to TRBD1. This CDR3 contains 14 residues. Germline-derived CDR1 and CDR2 are SNHLY and FYNNEI. The junction had 5 bases not matched to a gene; V was cut back by 3 bases and J by 6 bases. CDR3 nucleotides: TGTGCCAGCAGTGACCGACAGGGAATTCAGCCCCAGCATTTT. Encoded protein: CASSDRQGIQPQHF.

This clone was found a few times. The V call is TRBV6-4, the J call TRBJ2-1; possibly TRBD1 for D (6 bases). Trimming removed 6 bases at V and 15 bases at J, with 12 bases between. The CDR3 has 10 amino acids. Germline V CDR1 and CDR2: MRHNA, SNTAGT. The CDR3 sequence: CASRDSVRFF. The CDR3 DNA sequence: TGTGCCAGCAGGGACAGCGTGCGGTTCTTC.

As DNA, the CDR3 is TGCGCCAGCAGCTTGAGCAGGGGCGATACCTACGAGCAGTACTTC. Protein sequence: CASSLSRGDTYEQYF. V gene TRBV5-1 combines with J gene TRBJ2-7; D may be TRBD1 (6 bases). CDR1 SGHRS and CDR2 YFSETQ come from the germline V gene. CDR3 length equals 15 residues. V dropped 1 base and J dropped 2 bases, with 13 bases sitting between them.

The chain combines TRBV4-1 with TRBJ2-2, with D perhaps matching TRBD1 (6 bases). The CDR3 is 16 residues long. Trimming pared 4 bases from V and 2 bases from J, leaving 14 bases between. Germline V gene sequence: CDR1 MGHRA, CDR2 YSYEKL. The CDR3 loop reads CASSPRQEINTGELFF. The CDR3 bases are TGCGCCAGCAGCCCCCGACAGGAGATAAACACCGGGGAGCTGTTTTTT.

V and J are TRBV5-1 and TRBJ1-1; the match to TRBD1 covers 8 bases. The CDR3 sequence is 17 residues long. Trimming removed 4 bases from V and 0 bases from J; junction bases left unmatched: 11. The germline V gene encodes CDR1 SGHRS and CDR2 YFSETQ. CDR3 nucleotide sequence: TGCGCCAGCAGCCGAGGCCAGGGGGCGGGGATGAACACTGAAGCTTTCTTT. It is translated as CASSRGQGAGMNTEAFF.

The gene calls are TRBV19 and TRBJ1-6; 7 bases line up with TRBD1. Germline trimming cut 7 bases from V and 8 bases from J; bases unmatched to any gene: 5. The germline CDR1 and CDR2 sequences are LNHDA and SQIVND (reference sequence). This CDR3 spans 13 amino acids. Here the CDR3 DNA reads TGTGCCAGTACGGGGCAGGGGGATTCACCCCTCCACTTT. It is translated as CASTGQGDSPLHF.

This clone was seen only once. The chain employs TRBV6-6 and TRBJ1-2; 7 bases align to TRBD1. The germline V gene encodes CDR1 MNHNY and CDR2 SVGAGI (reference sequence). Trimming took 4 bases from V and 5 from J; bases not matched to a gene: 13. This CDR3 spans 16 amino acids. The CDR3 coding sequence is TGTGCCAGCAGTTCAAGACAGGGATCGGGGGCTTATGGCTACACCTTC. This encodes CASSSRQGSGAYGYTF.

J is TRBJ1-1 and V is TRBV30; 8 bases are a match to TRBD1. The CDR3 is 14 amino acids. CDR1 and CDR2 (germline): GTSNPN, SVGIG (reference sequence). J lost 3 bases, V lost 4 bases, and 7 bases had no gene match. The CDR3: CAWTTGGWDTEAFF. The CDR3 nucleotides are TGTGCCTGGACTACAGGGGGATGGGACACTGAAGCTTTCTTT.

This chain connects TRBV2 to TRBJ1-1, with a possible D match to TRBD1 (6 bases). CDR3 length: 14 amino acids. The ends were cut back, 6 bases at V and 1 base at J, with 12 bases in the middle. From germline, CDR1 is SNHLY and CDR2 FYNNEI. In nucleotides, the CDR3 is TGTGCCAGCAGGTACCTAGGGGGGAACACTGAAGCTTTCTTT. Its protein is CASRYLGGNTEAFF.

This clone was counted a single time. For the CDR3, the DNA is TGCGCCAGCAGCTGGGGGGCGAACACCGGGGAGCTGTTTTTT. As protein: CASSWGANTGELFF. The chain joins TRBV4-1 to TRBJ2-2; tentatively, D is TRBD2 (6 bases). The length of the CDR3 is 14 residues. V dropped 5 bases and J dropped 0 bases, with 7 bases sitting between them. Germline V lookup: CDR1 MGHRA, CDR2 YSYEKL.

This clone has more than one count but fewer than ten. The V gene is TRBV28, the J gene TRBJ1-6; D gene uncertain. The germline V gene has CDR1 MDHEN and CDR2 SYDVKM. The CDR3 is made up of 14 amino acids. Deletions cut 6 bases from V and 5 bases from J, with 11 bases between. For the CDR3, the DNA is TGTGCCAGCAGAGCGAGTTTGGATAATTCACCCCTCCACTTT. It specifies CASRASLDNSPLHF.

This clone has just a few counts. This chain uses TRBV5-1 with TRBJ1-2, with 7 bases fitting TRBD1. The CDR3 runs 15 residues. Trimming at V came to 5 bases and at J to 5 bases, leaving 12 bases not matched to a gene. CDR1 SGHRS and CDR2 YFSETQ come from the germline V gene. Here the CDR3 reads CASSAQGVSLYGYTF. CDR3 DNA sequence: TGCGCCAGCAGTGCGCAGGGGGTGTCTTTGTATGGCTACACCTTC.

The rearrangement uses TRBV5-8 and TRBJ1-2; D not resolved. This CDR3 is 14 amino acids long. V lost 2 bases, J lost 4 bases, and 12 bases lay in between. Germline V gives CDR1 SGHTS, CDR2 YDEGEE. The CDR3: CASSFPEAGYGYTF. The DNA for the CDR3 is TGTGCCAGCAGCTTCCCGGAGGCCGGCTATGGCTACACCTTC.

V gene TRBV28 combines with J gene TRBJ2-7; no definite D call. This CDR3 is built from 12 residues. The ends were cut back, 1 base at V and 3 bases at J, with 4 bases in the middle. Germline V gene lookup returns CDR1 MDHEN and CDR2 SYDVKM. The CDR3 region is CASSLSLYEQYF. CDR3 bases: TGTGCCAGCAGTTTATCACTCTACGAGCAGTACTTC.

The chain combines TRBV7-9 with TRBJ2-4; no clear D gene. The CDR3 is 15 residues long. Deletions cut 4 bases from V and 5 bases from J, with 15 bases between. CDR1 and CDR2 from the germline V gene are SEHNR and FQNEAQ (reference sequence). The CDR3 region is CASSSSSSDQNIQYF. The CDR3 DNA reads TGTGCCAGCAGCTCGTCCTCCAGCGACCAAAACATTCAGTACTTC. Full variable domain (remainder filled in from reference TRBV7-9 and TRBJ2-4): DTGVSQNPRHKITKRGQNVTFRCDPISEHNRLYWYRQTLGQGPEFLTYFQNEAQLEKSRLLSDRFSAERPKGSFSTLEIQRTEQGDSAMYLCASSSSSSDQNIQYFGAGTRLSVL.

The count of this clone is one. The CDR3 sequence is CASSQDPLNYGYTF. The CDR3, as DNA: TGCGCCAGCAGCCAAGATCCCCTTAACTATGGCTACACCTTC. The genes are TRBV4-1 and TRBJ1-2, with D uncertain. Germline V lookup: CDR1 MGHRA, CDR2 YSYEKL. This CDR3 contains 14 residues. Trimming cost V 0 bases and J 1 base, with 6 bases left between them.

A note on this clone: Distinct nucleotide sequences in the sample also encode this CDR3. J is TRBJ1-5 and V is TRBV5-1; D might be TRBD1 (5 bases). CDR1 and CDR2 from the germline V gene are SGHRS and YFSETQ. Trimming removed 0 bases from V and 5 bases from J, with 9 bases in between. The CDR3 spans 14 residues. The CDR3 DNA reads TGCGCCAGCAGCTTGGCGGGGGGGGATCAGCCCCAGCATTTT. It specifies CASSLAGGDQPQHF.